The 29 T cell receptor beta chains below were found in one sample sequenced in a study of cytomegalovirus exposure and HLA in healthy donors. The PCR made use of 60 Vbeta and 13 Jbeta primers. Only in-frame clones appear in the TCRdb table, and some are missing; sequencing was by immunoSEQ multiplex PCR. The data hold around 150,000 clones, with 88% observed a single time. Source material: PBMCs. The receptor source for this set is a woman in her thirties or forties in good health and CMV-seronegative.

CDR3 nucleotide sequence: TGTGCCAGCGCCCGGGAGGCCACAGATACGCAGTATTTT. This encodes CASAREATDTQYF. The J gene is TRBJ2-3, the V gene TRBV2; 7 bases are shared with TRBD2. Trimming cost V 8 bases and J 2 bases; bases outside gene matches: 4. CDR1 is SNHLY, CDR2 FYNNEI, per germline. The CDR3 extends over 13 amino acids.

The V and J genes are TRBV28 and TRBJ1-3; 8 bases fit TRBD1. Germline loops: CDR1 MDHEN, CDR2 SYDVKM. The CDR3 runs to 16 residues. Trimming took 8 bases from V and 0 from J; bases not matched to a gene: 9. CDR3 DNA sequence: TGTGCCAGCTACGTTTCCACAGGGGGCTCTGGAAACACCATATATTTT. The encoded protein is CASYVSTGGSGNTIYF.

The chain recombines TRBV11-3 with TRBJ2-7; TRBD2 might be the D (6 bases). V shed 2 bases and J shed 4 bases, with 18 bases lying between them. The CDR3 length is 16 residues. CDR1 is SGHNT, CDR2 YENEEA, per germline. The CDR3 DNA follows: TGTGCCAGCAGCTTACGCTGGGGGGTTACGGGATACGAGCAGTACTTC. Translation: CASSLRWGVTGYEQYF.

The chain uses TRBV5-6 and TRBJ1-6; the D is unclear. The V gene lost 1 base and the J gene lost 8 bases, with 4 bases spanning the gap. CDR3 length: 12 amino acids. The germline V gene has CDR1 SGHDT and CDR2 YYEEEE. The chain's CDR3 is CASSLPYSPLHF. The CDR3 DNA is TGTGCCAGCAGCTTGCCCTATTCACCCCTCCACTTT.

V and J are TRBV29-1 and TRBJ2-1; maybe TRBD2 (6 bases). CDR1 and CDR2 (germline): SQVTM, ANQGSEA. This CDR3 contains 15 residues. V was pared by 2 bases and J by 8 bases, with 19 bases between. The DNA for the CDR3 is TGCAGCGTTGAACGATGGCGGGGCCCGGGTTATGAGCAGTTCTTC. It is translated as CSVERWRGPGYEQFF.

A word on this clone: Germline is not matched at one junction end, which may reflect a read error. The J gene is TRBJ2-1, the V gene TRBV7-7; 8 positions agree with TRBD2. This CDR3 has 17 amino acids. Germline-derived CDR1 and CDR2 are SSHAT and FNYEAQ (reference sequence). The CDR3 sequence: CASSLAGLAGPYNEQFF. CDR3 sequence (DNA): TGTGCTAGCAGCTTAGCGGGCCTAGCGGGTCCCTACAATGAGCAGTTCTTC. The entire variable domain, with the rest obtained from reference TRBV7-7 and TRBJ2-1, is as follows: GAGVSQSPRYKVTKRGQDVTLRCDPISSHATLYWYQQALGQGPEFLTYFNYEAQPDKSGLPSDRFSAERPEGSISTLTIQRTEQRDSAMYRCASSLAGLAGPYNEQFFGPGTRLTVL.

The CDR3 bases are TGTGCCAGCAGCCTAGCGCGGAGTGGGGACTATGGCTACACCTTC. This gives the protein CASSLARSGDYGYTF. The chain uses TRBV28 and TRBJ1-2; D ambiguous. Germline V gives CDR1 MDHEN, CDR2 SYDVKM. The V and J ends lost 6 bases and 3 bases respectively, with 17 bases between them. The CDR3 is made up of 15 amino acids.

V gene TRBV10-3 combines with J gene TRBJ1-1; 11 positions match TRBD1. The CDR3 has 13 residues. Germline V CDR1 and CDR2: ENHRY, SYGVKD. V was pared by 5 bases and J by 7 bases, with 3 bases of the junction left unmatched. The CDR3 region has the DNA TGTGCCATCAGTTGGACAGGGGGCGATGAAGCTTTCTTT. This sequence encodes CAISWTGGDEAFF.

This chain joins TRBV30 and TRBJ2-1; D ambiguous. Germline lookup yields CDR1 GTSNPN and CDR2 SVGIG (reference sequence). V lost 4 bases, J lost 0 bases, and 10 bases lay in between. The CDR3 extends over 14 amino acids. CDR3 nucleotide sequence: TGTGCCTGGAATACGGTGAGCTCCTACAATGAGCAGTTCTTC. Protein sequence: CAWNTVSSYNEQFF. Full variable domain (rest looked up from reference TRBV30 and TRBJ2-1): SQTIHQWPATLVQPVGSPLSLECTVEGTSNPNLYWYRQAAGRGLQLLFYSVGIGQISSEVPQNLSASRPQDRQFILSSKKLLLSDSGFYLCAWNTVSSYNEQFFGPGTRLTVL.

This rearrangement joins TRBV7-6 to TRBJ2-7, with D tentatively TRBD2 (6 bases). Germline-derived CDR1 and CDR2 are SGHVS and FNYEAQ. The CDR3 runs 15 residues. The V gene lost 2 bases and the J gene lost 2 bases, with 13 bases spanning the gap. CDR3 protein: CASSLRTGGTYEQYF. Written as DNA, the CDR3 is TGTGCCAGCAGCTTACGCACAGGAGGGACCTACGAGCAGTACTTC. Drawing the rest from reference TRBV7-6 and TRBJ2-7, the complete variable domain is GAGVSQSPRYKVTKRGQDVALRCDPISGHVSLYWYRQALGQGPEFLTYFNYEAQQDKSGLPNDRFSAERPEGSISTLTIQRTEQRDSAMYRCASSLRTGGTYEQYFGPGTRLTVT.

The chain recombines TRBV7-9 with TRBJ1-1, with 9 bases lining up with TRBD1. CDR3 length: 17 residues. Germline loops: CDR1 SEHNR, CDR2 FQNEAQ (reference sequence). The J segment lost 2 bases and the V segment lost 3 bases, leaving 10 bases of the junction unmatched. CDR3 sequence: CASSFFMGQGGNTEAFF. CDR3 bases: TGTGCCAGCAGCTTCTTTATGGGACAGGGCGGAAACACTGAAGCTTTCTTT.

CDR3 protein: CASIVGHSGAPKNTDTQYF. The CDR3 nucleotides read TGTGCCAGCATTGTCGGTCATTCGGGAGCCCCTAAAAACACAGATACGCAGTATTTT. The chain is built from TRBV2 and TRBJ2-3; possible D gene TRBD2, 6 bases. This CDR3 spans 19 amino acids. V was pared by 7 bases and J by 2 bases, with 28 bases between. CDR1 is SNHLY, CDR2 FYNNEI, per germline.

This sequence joins TRBV30 and TRBJ2-3; 11 bases line up with TRBD2. Germline CDR1 is GTSNPN and CDR2 is SVGIG (reference sequence). The CDR3 covers 15 residues. The V segment lost 5 bases and the J segment 3 bases; nucleotides outside the gene matches: 7. CDR3 nucleotide sequence: TGTGCCTGGGGGCTCGGACTAGCGGGTACAGATACGCAGTATTTT. Translation: CAWGLGLAGTDTQYF.

The CDR3 here is CASRLTSGSGNEQFF. For the CDR3, the DNA is TGCGCCAGCAGACTGACTAGCGGGAGTGGCAATGAGCAGTTCTTC. V usage is TRBV5-1 and J usage is TRBJ2-1; 12 bases match TRBD2. Germline V gives CDR1 SGHRS, CDR2 YFSETQ. V shed 5 bases and J 6 bases; nucleotides not matched to a gene: 6. This CDR3 has 15 residues.

This clone was observed a few times. The rearrangement joins TRBV28 to TRBJ2-7, with TRBD2 as a possible D gene (6 bases). Trimming left V 7 bases short and J 1 base short, with 17 bases between. Per germline, CDR1 MDHEN and CDR2 SYDVKM. This CDR3 is 15 amino acids long. The CDR3 bases are TGTGCCAGCACCCCCGCTGCGCGGGAATCCTACGAGCAGTACTTC. Translation gives CASTPAARESYEQYF.

Comment on this clone: One end of the junction varies from germline; a read error may be responsible. The rearrangement links TRBV7-9 to TRBJ1-1, with TRBD1 identical over 8 bases. The CDR3 contains 12 residues. Germline loops: CDR1 SEHNR, CDR2 FQNEAQ (reference sequence). The chain's CDR3 is CSSSFGTGEAFF. CDR3 nucleotides: TGTTCCAGCAGCTTCGGGACAGGTGAAGCTTTCTTT.

The genes are TRBV28 and TRBJ1-2, with D perhaps TRBD1 (5 bases). CDR1 is MDHEN and CDR2 is SYDVKM in the germline V gene. V was shortened by 4 bases and J by 4 bases, with 13 bases between the two germline ends. The CDR3 is 14 residues long. CDR3 coding DNA: TGTGCCAGCAGTTGGGGCAGCGAAGTCTATGGCTACACCTTC. This gives the protein CASSWGSEVYGYTF.

About this clone: Relative to the germline gene, one junction end is altered; a read error may explain this. The chain links TRBV6-1 to TRBJ2-7; 7 positions agree with TRBD1. Germline V gives CDR1 MNHNS, CDR2 SASEGT. CDR3 length equals 15 residues. CDR3 residues: CASREAGTARDEQYF. The DNA for the CDR3 is TGTGCCAGCAGAGAAGCCGGGACAGCCAGGGACGAGCAGTACTTC.

The J gene is TRBJ2-5, the V gene TRBV14; D gene unclear. V was cut by 2 bases and J by 3 bases, with 10 bases left in between. CDR1 and CDR2 from the germline V gene are SGHDN and FVKESK. The CDR3 runs to 14 residues. Here the CDR3 reads CASSQIVGKETQYF. CDR3 nucleotides: TGTGCCAGCAGCCAAATTGTCGGTAAAGAGACCCAGTACTTC. The full variable domain, in which reference TRBV14 and TRBJ2-5 provide the parts outside the CDR3, is EAGVTQFPSHSVIEKGQTVTLRCDPISGHDNLYWYRRVMGKEIKFLLHFVKESKQDESGMPNNRFLAERTGGTYSTLKVQPAELEDSGVYFCASSQIVGKETQYFGPGTRLLVL.

This sequence joins TRBV7-3 and TRBJ2-1, with TRBD2 matching over 13 bases. The V segment lost 3 bases and the J segment 6 bases; nucleotides outside the gene matches: 5. Germline V gives CDR1 SGHTA, CDR2 FQGTGA. The CDR3 sequence is 16 residues long. The DNA for the CDR3 is TGTGCCAGCAGCTTGACTAGCGGGAGGCCTATCAATGAGCAGTTCTTC. As protein: CASSLTSGRPINEQFF.

The V gene is TRBV10-2, the J gene TRBJ2-1; TRBD2 agrees at 10 bases. Germline CDR1 and CDR2: WSHSY and SAAADI. With V trimmed by 6 bases and J by 8 bases, 16 bases remained unmatched. The CDR3 contains 17 residues. CDR3 nucleotide sequence: TGCGCCAGCAGGGGAGATCCAGCGGGAGGGCGTATGGATGAGCAGTTCTTC. This sequence encodes CASRGDPAGGRMDEQFF.

This clone was found once. This chain connects TRBV7-9 to TRBJ2-1; 14 bases match TRBD2. The CDR3 consists of 17 residues. Per the germline V gene, CDR1 is SEHNR and CDR2 is FQNEAQ (reference sequence). After removal of 3 bases from V and 5 bases from J, the junction contained 6 bases not matched to a gene. The CDR3 sequence is CASSFGTSGSVDNEQFF. The CDR3 DNA sequence: TGTGCCAGCAGCTTCGGGACTAGCGGGAGTGTCGACAATGAGCAGTTCTTC.

The sample holds one count of this clone. The J gene is TRBJ2-5, the V gene TRBV5-1, with 9 bases matching TRBD2. With 1 base clipped from V and 4 bases from J, the junction kept 2 bases outside the gene matches. There are 14 residues in the CDR3. From germline, CDR1 is SGHRS and CDR2 YFSETQ. The chain's CDR3 is CASSLRREGETQYF. CDR3 bases: TGCGCCAGCAGCTTGAGGCGGGAGGGAGAGACCCAGTACTTC.

This chain uses TRBV2 with TRBJ1-6, with D perhaps TRBD1 (6 bases). Germline V gene data show CDR1 as SNHLY and CDR2 as FYNNEI. V lost 4 bases, J lost 10 bases, and 14 bases lay in between. The CDR3 runs 14 residues. The CDR3: CASSGGRGESPLHF. The CDR3 bases are TGTGCCAGCAGTGGAGGCAGGGGAGAGTCACCCCTCCACTTT.

V gene TRBV27 combines with J gene TRBJ2-2; possibly TRBD2 for D (6 bases). The V end lost 2 bases, the J end lost 0 bases, and 13 bases lay between the germline ends. This CDR3 contains 17 residues. Germline assignment: CDR1 MNHEY and CDR2 SMNVEV (reference sequence). CDR3 sequence reads: CASSLAGPYANTGELFF. The CDR3 DNA reads TGTGCCAGCAGTTTAGCGGGGCCTTACGCGAACACCGGGGAGCTGTTTTTT.

The chain recombines TRBV7-9 with TRBJ2-5; perhaps TRBD2 as D (5 bases). Germline lookup yields CDR1 SEHNR and CDR2 FQNEAQ (reference sequence). The CDR3 spans 13 residues. V lost 1 base and J lost 10, with 13 bases in between. The CDR3 nucleotides read TGTGCCAGCAGCTTAGTGACTACCCGGGACCAGTACTTC. It yields the protein CASSLVTTRDQYF.

The gene calls are TRBV5-1 and TRBJ1-1; D is ambiguous. V was cut by 2 bases and J by 1 base, with 12 bases left in between. CDR3 length: 15 residues. CDR1 is SGHRS and CDR2 is YFSETQ in the germline V gene. The CDR3 here is CASSFGLPGNTEAFF. The DNA of the CDR3 is TGCGCCAGCAGCTTCGGTCTGCCAGGGAACACTGAAGCTTTCTTT.

V gene TRBV4-2 combines with J gene TRBJ2-7; 9 bases align to TRBD1. V lost 0 bases, J lost 2 bases, and 11 bases stayed unmatched. From germline, CDR1 is LGHNA and CDR2 YNFKEQ. The CDR3 is 18 amino acids. CDR3 nucleotide sequence: TGTGCCAGCAGCCAAGATATGACAGGGGGTCGGCCTACCTACGAGCAGTACTTC. The encoded protein is CASSQDMTGGRPTYEQYF.

The chain employs TRBV19 and TRBJ2-7, with TRBD2 matching over 7 bases. Germline V CDR1 and CDR2: LNHDA, SQIVND (reference sequence). The V segment lost 0 bases and the J segment 2 bases; nucleotides outside the gene matches: 4. The CDR3 contains 15 residues. The CDR3 protein is CASSIDPGRAYEQYF. Written as DNA, the CDR3 is TGTGCCAGTAGTATAGATCCGGGGAGGGCCTACGAGCAGTACTTC.